This is a list of T cell receptor beta chains from one sample in a study of vaccination and CD4 T cells after COVID-19. The antigens these receptors bind are not known. Each CDR3 protein is one row after TCRdb ran MiXCR on the PCR reads. The sample consists of approximately 12,000 distinct CDR3 sequences, 38% of them appearing once. Input material: cultured CD4+ T cells from blood. Source of these receptors: a human donor with COVID-19. The conserved cysteine and the conserved F or W are not part of the CDR3 here.

ASSGQLSSGNTIY	TRBV19	TRBJ1-3
ASRLTNRGYEQY	TRBV6-1	TRBJ2-7
SASDNGEKAF	TRBV20-1	TRBJ1-1
ASRDRGPYEQY	TRBV6-1	TRBJ2-7
ASSPSVYSMRNQPQH	TRBV7-6	TRBJ1-5
ASSYYSGTGELF	TRBV6-2/TRBV6-3	TRBJ2-2
ASSYLGRGQPQH	TRBV6-5	TRBJ1-5
ASSQSVTGELF	TRBV2	TRBJ2-2
ASSFLTSGGYEQY	TRBV27	TRBJ2-7
SANSPGGIVYGYT	TRBV20-1	TRBJ1-2
ASLDRTSSGNTIY	TRBV6-7	TRBJ1-3